This TCR beta chain was sequenced in a study of naive and memory T cell subsets. This clonotype was recorded at least ten times. The SP2 primer and nested alpha and beta constant region primers amplified ligated cDNA in four rounds. TCRdb re-called the UMI-ligation and nested PCR reads through MiXCR, storing one row per CDR3 protein. Of about 26,000 distinct CDR3 sequences listed, 4% to 6.5% were seen once; the top ten hold around 7%. TCR cDNA received a 3' ligated oligonucleotide that carried a UMI. Germline CDR1 and CDR2: DFQATT and SNEGSKA (reference sequence). The V segment lost 2 bases and the J segment 2 bases; nucleotides outside the gene matches: 4. The CDR3 totals 15 residues.

The V and J genes are TRBV20-1 and TRBJ1-5; 9 positions match TRBD1. Input material: blood. This TCR was recovered from an adult in good health. This CDR3 reads CSARKTGGRNQPQHF. CDR3 coding DNA: TGCAGTGCTAGAAAGACAGGGGGACGCAATCAGCCCCAGCATTTT.